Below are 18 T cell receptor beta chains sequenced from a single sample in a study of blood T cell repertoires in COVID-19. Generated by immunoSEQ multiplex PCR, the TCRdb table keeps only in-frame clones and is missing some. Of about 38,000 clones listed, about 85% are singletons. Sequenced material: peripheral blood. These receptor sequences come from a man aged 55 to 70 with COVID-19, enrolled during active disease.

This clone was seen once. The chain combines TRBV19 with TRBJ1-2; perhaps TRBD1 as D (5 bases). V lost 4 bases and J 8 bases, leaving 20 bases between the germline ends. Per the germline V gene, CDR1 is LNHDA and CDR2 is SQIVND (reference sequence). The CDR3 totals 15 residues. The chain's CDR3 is CASSTTRQPTRGYTF. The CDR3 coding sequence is TGTGCCAGTAGTACGACACGACAGCCTACTCGGGGCTACACCTTC.

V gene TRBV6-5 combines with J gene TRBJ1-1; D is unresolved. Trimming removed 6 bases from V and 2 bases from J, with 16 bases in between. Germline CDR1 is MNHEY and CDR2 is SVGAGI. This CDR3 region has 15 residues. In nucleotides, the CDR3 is TGTGCCAGCAGGGCCCACGATACAGTTAACACTGAAGCTTTCTTT. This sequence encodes CASRAHDTVNTEAFF.

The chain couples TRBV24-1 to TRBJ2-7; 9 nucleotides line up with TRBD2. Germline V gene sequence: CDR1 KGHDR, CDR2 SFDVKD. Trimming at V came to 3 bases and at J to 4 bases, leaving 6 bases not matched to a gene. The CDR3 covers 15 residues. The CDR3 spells CATSDGSGSIYEQYF. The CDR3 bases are TGTGCCACCAGTGATGGTAGCGGGAGCATATACGAGCAGTACTTC.

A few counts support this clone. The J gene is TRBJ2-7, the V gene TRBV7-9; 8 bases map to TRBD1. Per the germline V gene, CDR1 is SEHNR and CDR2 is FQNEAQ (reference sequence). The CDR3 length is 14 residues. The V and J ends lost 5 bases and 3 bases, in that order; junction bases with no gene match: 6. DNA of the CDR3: TGTGCCAGCAGCCCCGGGACAGGCCTCTACGAGCAGTACTTC. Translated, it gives CASSPGTGLYEQYF.

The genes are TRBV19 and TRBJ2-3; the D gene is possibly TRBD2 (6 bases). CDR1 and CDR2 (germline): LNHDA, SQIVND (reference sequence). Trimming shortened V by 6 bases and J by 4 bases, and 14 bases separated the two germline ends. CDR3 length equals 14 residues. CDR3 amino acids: CASRAGSTSDTQYF. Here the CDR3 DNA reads TGTGCCAGTAGGGCGGGGAGTACGTCAGATACGCAGTATTTT.

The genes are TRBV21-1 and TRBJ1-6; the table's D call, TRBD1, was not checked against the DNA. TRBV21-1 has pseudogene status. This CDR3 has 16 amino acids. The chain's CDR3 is CASSTSRDRVYPPLHF. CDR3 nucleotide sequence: TGTGCCAGCAGCACATCAAGGGACAGGGTGTATCCACCCCTCCACTTT.

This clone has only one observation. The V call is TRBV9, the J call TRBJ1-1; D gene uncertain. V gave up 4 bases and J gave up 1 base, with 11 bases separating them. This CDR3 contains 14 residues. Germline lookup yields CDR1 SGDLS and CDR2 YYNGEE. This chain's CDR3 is CASSPNRGNTEAFF. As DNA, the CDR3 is TGTGCCAGCAGCCCCAACCGGGGGAACACTGAAGCTTTCTTT.

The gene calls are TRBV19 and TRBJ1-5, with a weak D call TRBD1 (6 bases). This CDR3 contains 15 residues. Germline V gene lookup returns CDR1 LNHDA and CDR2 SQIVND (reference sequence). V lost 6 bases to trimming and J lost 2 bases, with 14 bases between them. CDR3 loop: CASRSQGFGNQPQHF. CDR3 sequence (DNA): TGTGCCAGTAGATCACAGGGTTTTGGCAATCAGCCCCAGCATTTT.

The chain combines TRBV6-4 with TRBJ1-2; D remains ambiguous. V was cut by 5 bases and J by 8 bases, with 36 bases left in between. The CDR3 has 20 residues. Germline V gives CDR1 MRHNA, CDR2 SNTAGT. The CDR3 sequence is CASSPDGGKALYPSVKGYTF. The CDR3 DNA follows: TGTGCCAGCAGTCCTGATGGCGGGAAAGCCCTCTACCCCTCAGTCAAGGGCTACACCTTC.

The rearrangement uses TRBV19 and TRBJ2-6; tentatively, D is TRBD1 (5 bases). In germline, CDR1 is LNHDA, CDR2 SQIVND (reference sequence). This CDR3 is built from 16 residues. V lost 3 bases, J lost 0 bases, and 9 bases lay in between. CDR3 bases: TGTGCCAGTAGTATTAGGGGTTTCTCTGGGGCCAACGTCCTGACTTTC. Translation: CASSIRGFSGANVLTF.

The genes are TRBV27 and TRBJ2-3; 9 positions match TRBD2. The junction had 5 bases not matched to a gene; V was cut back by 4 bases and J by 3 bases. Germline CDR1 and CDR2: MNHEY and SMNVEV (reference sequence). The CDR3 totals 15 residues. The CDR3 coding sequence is TGTGCCAGCAGTTCCCGTAGCGGGAGTACAGATACGCAGTATTTT. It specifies CASSSRSGSTDTQYF.

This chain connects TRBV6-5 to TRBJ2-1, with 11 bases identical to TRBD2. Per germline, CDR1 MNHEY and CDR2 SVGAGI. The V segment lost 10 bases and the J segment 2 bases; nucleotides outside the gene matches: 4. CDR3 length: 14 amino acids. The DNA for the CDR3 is TGTGCCATCGGGACTAGCGGAGCCTACAATGAGCAGTTCTTC. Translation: CAIGTSGAYNEQFF.

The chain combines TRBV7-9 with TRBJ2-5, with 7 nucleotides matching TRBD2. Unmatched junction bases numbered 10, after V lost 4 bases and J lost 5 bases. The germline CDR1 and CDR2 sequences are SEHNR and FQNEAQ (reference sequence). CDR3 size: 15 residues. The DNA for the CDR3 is TGTGCCAGCAGCTCAGAGGGGACCGGGAGGGAGACCCAGTACTTC. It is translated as CASSSEGTGRETQYF.

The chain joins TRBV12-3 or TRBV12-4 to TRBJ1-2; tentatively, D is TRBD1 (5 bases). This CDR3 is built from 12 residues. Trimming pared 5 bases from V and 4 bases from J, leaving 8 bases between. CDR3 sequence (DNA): TGTGCCAGCAGTGAAGACAGCTATGGCTACACCTTC. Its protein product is CASSEDSYGYTF.

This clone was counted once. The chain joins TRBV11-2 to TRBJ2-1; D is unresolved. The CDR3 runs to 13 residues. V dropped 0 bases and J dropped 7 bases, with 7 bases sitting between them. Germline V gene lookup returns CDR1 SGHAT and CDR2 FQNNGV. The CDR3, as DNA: TGTGCCAGCAGCTTAGATTCGTTGAATGAGCAGTTCTTC. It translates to CASSLDSLNEQFF. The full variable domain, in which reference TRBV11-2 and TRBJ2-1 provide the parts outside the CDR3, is EAGVAQSPRYKIIEKRQSVAFWCNPISGHATLYWYQQILGQGPKLLIQFQNNGVVDDSQLPKDRFSAERLKGVDSTLKIQPAKLEDSAVYLCASSLDSLNEQFFGPGTRLTVL.

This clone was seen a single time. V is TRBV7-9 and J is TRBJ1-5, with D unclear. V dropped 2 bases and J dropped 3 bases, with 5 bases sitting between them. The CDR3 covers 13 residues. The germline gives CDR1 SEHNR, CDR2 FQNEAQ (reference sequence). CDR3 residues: CASSLQANQPQHF. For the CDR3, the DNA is TGTGCCAGCAGCTTACAGGCCAATCAGCCCCAGCATTTT.

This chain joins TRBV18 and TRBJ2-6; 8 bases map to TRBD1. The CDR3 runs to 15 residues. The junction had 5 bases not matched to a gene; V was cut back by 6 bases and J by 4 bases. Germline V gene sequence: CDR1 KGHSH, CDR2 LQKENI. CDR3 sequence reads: CASSLTGVGANVLTF. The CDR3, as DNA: TGTGCCAGCTCGCTGACAGGGGTGGGGGCCAACGTCCTGACTTTC.

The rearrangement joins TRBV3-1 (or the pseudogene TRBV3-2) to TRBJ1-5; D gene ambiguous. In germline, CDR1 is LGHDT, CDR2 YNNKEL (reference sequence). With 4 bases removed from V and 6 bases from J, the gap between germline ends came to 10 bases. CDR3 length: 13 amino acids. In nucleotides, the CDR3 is TGTGCCAGCAGCCCAGACGCGCGTCAGCCCCAGCATTTT. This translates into CASSPDARQPQHF.